Described below is a single T cell receptor (beta chain) sequence and its context. This sample was included in a study of blood T cell repertoires in COVID-19. Study background: Acute and convalescent COVID-19 samples came from the United States, Italy and Spain. PBMCs, B-cell-depleted T cells, or T cells were the source of the cDNA or gDNA that made up the material.

Germline CDR1 and CDR2: MNHEY and SMNVEV (reference sequence). J gave up 13 bases and V 4 bases, and 12 bases lay outside the gene matches. This CDR3 is 13 amino acids long. Original data processing: It was from reference gene primer amplification that nucleated cell counts were estimated. Generated by immunoSEQ multiplex PCR, the TCRdb table keeps only in-frame clones and is missing some. The V and J calls and clone size were taken over from that table, and D and trimming were inferred from the DNA. The sample has over 150,000 clones; 84% are singletons. The TCR was taken from a man younger than 30 with active or convalescent COVID-19. V and J are TRBV27 and TRBJ2-5; 7 bases agree with TRBD1. Sequencing input: peripheral blood. CDR3 coding DNA: TGTGCCAGCAGTTCCCCACTCGACAGGGTTTCGTACTTC. Amino acid sequence: CASSSPLDRVSYF.